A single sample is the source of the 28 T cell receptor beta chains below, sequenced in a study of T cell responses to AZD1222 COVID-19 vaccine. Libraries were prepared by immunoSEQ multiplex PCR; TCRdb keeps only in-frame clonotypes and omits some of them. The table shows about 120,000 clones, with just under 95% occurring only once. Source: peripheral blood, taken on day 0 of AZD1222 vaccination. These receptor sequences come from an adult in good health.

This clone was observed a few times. For the CDR3, the DNA is TGTGCCAGCAGCCTACAGGGGTATCAGCCCCAGCATTTT. Translating gives CASSLQGYQPQHF. This sequence joins TRBV5-5 and TRBJ1-5, with TRBD1 matching over 7 bases. Trimming removed 4 bases from V and 5 bases from J; junction bases left unmatched: 3. CDR3 length: 13 amino acids. In germline, CDR1 is SGHKS, CDR2 YYEKEE (reference sequence).

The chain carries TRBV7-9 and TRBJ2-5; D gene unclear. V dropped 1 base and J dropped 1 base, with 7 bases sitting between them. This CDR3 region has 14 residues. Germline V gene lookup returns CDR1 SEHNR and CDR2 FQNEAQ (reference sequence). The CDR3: CASSLVGTQETQYF. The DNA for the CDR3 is TGTGCCAGCAGCTTAGTGGGCACCCAAGAGACCCAGTACTTC.

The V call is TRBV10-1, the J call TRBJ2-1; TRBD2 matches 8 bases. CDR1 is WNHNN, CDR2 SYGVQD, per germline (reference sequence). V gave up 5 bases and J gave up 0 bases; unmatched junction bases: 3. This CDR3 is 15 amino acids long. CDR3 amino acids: CASSQAGVSYNEQFF. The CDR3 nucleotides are TGCGCCAGCAGTCAAGCGGGAGTCTCCTACAATGAGCAGTTCTTC.

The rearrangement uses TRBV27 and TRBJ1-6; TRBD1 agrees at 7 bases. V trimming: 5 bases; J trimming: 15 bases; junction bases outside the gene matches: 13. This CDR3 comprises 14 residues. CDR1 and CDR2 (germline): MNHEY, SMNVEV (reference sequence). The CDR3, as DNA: TGTGCCAGCAGTGCTCTCCTCCGGGACAGCCACCTCCACTTT. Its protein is CASSALLRDSHLHF.

The CDR3 nucleotides read TGTGCCAGCAGTGAAGGTCCCTATTCCTACAATGAGCAGTTCTTC. The encoded protein is CASSEGPYSYNEQFF. The chain couples TRBV6-1 to TRBJ2-1; D is undetermined. There are 15 residues in the CDR3. CDR1 is MNHNS and CDR2 is SASEGT in the germline V gene. V lost 1 base to trimming and J lost 1 base, with 8 bases between them.

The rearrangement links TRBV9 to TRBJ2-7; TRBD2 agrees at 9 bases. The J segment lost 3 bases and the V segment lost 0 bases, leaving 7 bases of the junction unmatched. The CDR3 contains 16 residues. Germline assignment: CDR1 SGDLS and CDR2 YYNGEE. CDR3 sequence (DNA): TGTGCCAGCAGCGTAGCCGCGCGGGAGGGCCTCTACGAGCAGTACTTC. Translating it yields CASSVAAREGLYEQYF.

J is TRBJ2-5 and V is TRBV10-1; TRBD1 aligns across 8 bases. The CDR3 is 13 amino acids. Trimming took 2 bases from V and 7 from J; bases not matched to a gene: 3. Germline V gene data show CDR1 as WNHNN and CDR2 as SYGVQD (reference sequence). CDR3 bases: TGCGCCAGCAGTGAGGGACAGGGTGCGACCCAGTACTTC. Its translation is CASSEGQGATQYF.

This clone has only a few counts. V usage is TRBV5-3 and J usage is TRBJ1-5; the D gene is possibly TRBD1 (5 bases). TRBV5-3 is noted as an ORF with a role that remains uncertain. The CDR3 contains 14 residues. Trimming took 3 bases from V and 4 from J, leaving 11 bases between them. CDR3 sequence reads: CARSWGPGNQPQHF. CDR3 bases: TGTGCCAGAAGCTGGGGACCGGGGAATCAGCCCCAGCATTTT.

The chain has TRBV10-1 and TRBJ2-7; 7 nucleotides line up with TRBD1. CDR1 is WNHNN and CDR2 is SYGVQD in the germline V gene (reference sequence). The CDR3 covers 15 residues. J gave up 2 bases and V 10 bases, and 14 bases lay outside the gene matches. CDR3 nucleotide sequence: TGCGCCAACCCCATGGTAGGGACAGCACCCTACGAGCAGTACTTC. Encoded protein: CANPMVGTAPYEQYF.

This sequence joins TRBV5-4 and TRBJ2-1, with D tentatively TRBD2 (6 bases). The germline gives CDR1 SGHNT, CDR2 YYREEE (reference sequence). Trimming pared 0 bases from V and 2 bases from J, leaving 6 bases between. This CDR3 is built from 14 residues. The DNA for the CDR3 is TGTGCCAGCAGCTTGGGGGGGGCCTACAATGAGCAGTTCTTC. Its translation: CASSLGGAYNEQFF.

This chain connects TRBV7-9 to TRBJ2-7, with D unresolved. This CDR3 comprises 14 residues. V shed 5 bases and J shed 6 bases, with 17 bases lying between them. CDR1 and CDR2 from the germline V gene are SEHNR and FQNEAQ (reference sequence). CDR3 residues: CASSPSRPVAEQYF. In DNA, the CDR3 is TGTGCCAGCAGCCCATCTCGGCCGGTAGCCGAGCAGTACTTC. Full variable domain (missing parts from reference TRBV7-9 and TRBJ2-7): DTGVSQNPRHKITKRGQNVTFRCDPISEHNRLYWYRQTLGQGPEFLTYFQNEAQLEKSRLLSDRFSAERPKGSFSTLEIQRTEQGDSAMYLCASSPSRPVAEQYFGPGTRLTVT.

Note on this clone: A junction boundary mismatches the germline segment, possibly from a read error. The CDR3 region is CASSLLVNTEAFF. The CDR3 DNA sequence: TGTGCTAGCAGCTTACTTGTGAACACTGAAGCTTTCTTT. The chain uses TRBV7-7 and TRBJ1-1; no clear D. This CDR3 contains 13 residues. Germline-derived CDR1 and CDR2 are SSHAT and FNYEAQ (reference sequence).

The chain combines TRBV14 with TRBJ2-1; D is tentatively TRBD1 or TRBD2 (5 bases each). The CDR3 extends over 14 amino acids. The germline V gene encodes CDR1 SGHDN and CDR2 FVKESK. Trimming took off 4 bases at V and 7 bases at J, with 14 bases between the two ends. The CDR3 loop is CASSPLGVSNEQFF. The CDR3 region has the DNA TGTGCCAGCAGCCCGCTGGGGGTCTCTAATGAGCAGTTCTTC.

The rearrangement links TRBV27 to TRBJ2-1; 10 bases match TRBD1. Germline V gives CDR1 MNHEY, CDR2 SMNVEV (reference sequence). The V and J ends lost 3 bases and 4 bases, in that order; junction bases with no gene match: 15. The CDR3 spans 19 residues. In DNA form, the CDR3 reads TGTGCCAGCAGTTTCGATAGCCGAAATTGGGGACAGGGGTACAATGAGCAGTTCTTC. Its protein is CASSFDSRNWGQGYNEQFF.

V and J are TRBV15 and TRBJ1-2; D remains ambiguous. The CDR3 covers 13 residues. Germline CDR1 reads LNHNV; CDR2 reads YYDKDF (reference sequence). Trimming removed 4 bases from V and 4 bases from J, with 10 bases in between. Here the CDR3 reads CATSTSFSYGYTF. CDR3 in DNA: TGTGCCACCAGCACATCCTTCTCCTATGGCTACACCTTC. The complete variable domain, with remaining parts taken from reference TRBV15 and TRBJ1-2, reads DAMVIQNPRYQVTQFGKPVTLSCSQTLNHNVMYWYQQKSSQAPKLLFHYYDKDFNNEADTPDNFQSRRPNTSFCFLDIRSPGLGDTAMYLCATSTSFSYGYTFGSGTRLTVV.

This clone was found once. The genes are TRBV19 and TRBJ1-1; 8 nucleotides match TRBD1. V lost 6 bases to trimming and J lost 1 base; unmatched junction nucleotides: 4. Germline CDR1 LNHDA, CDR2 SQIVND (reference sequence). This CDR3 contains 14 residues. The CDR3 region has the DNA TGTGCCAGTAGCAGAGGGACAGGGAACACTGAAGCTTTCTTT. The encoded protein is CASSRGTGNTEAFF.

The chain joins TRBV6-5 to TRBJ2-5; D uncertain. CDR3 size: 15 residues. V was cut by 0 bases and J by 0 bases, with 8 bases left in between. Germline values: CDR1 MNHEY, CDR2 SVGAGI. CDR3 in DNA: TGTGCCAGCAGTTACTCTCCCACCAACCAAGAGACCCAGTACTTC. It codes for CASSYSPTNQETQYF.

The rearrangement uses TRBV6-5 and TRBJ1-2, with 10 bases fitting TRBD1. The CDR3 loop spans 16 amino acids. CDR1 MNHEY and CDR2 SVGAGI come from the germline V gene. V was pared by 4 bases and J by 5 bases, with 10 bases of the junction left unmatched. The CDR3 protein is CASSSASWTGGYGYTF. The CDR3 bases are TGTGCCAGCAGTTCGGCATCCTGGACAGGGGGGTATGGCTACACCTTC.

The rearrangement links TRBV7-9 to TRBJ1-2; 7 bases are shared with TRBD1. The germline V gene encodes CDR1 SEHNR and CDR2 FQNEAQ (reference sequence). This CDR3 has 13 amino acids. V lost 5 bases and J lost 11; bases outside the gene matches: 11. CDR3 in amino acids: CASSLNPGQHYTF. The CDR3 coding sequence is TGTGCCAGCAGCCTTAACCCGGGACAGCATTACACCTTC.

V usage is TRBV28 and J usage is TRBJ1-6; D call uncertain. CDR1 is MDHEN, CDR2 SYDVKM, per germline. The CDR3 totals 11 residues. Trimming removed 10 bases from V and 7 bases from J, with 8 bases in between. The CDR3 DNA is TGTGCCACTAGAGAGAATTCACCCCTCCACTTT. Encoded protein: CATRENSPLHF.

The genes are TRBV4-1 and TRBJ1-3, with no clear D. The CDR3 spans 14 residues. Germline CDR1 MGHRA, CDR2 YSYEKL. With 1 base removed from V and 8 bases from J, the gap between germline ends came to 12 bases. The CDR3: CASSQGIRGDTIYF. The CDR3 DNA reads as TGCGCCAGCAGCCAAGGGATCCGTGGGGACACCATATATTTT.

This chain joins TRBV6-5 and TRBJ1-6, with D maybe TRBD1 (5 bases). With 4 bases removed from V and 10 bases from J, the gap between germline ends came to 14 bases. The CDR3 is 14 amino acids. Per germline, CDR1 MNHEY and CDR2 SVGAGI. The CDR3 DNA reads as TGTGCCAGCAGTTGGGGCGGAGCGAGGTCACCCCTCCACTTT. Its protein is CASSWGGARSPLHF.

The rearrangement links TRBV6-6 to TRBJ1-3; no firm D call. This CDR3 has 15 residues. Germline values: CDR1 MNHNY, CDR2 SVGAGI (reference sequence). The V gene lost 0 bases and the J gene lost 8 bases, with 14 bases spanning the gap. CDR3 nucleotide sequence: TGTGCCAGCAGTTACTCGTCGAAGGGTACGGACACCATATATTTT. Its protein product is CASSYSSKGTDTIYF.

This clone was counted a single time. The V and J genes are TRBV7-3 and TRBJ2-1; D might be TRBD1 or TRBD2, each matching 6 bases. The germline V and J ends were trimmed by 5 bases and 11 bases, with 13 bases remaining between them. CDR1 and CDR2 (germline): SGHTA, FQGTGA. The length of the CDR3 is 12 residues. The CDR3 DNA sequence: TGTGCCAGCAGCCCACCGGGGGCTAAGCAGTTCTTC. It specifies CASSPPGAKQFF.

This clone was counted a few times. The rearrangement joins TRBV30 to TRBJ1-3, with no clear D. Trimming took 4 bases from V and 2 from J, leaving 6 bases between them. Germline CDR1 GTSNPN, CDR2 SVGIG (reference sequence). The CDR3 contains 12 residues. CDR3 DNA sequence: TGTGCCTGGAATCCAGCTGGAAACACCATATATTTT. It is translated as CAWNPAGNTIYF.

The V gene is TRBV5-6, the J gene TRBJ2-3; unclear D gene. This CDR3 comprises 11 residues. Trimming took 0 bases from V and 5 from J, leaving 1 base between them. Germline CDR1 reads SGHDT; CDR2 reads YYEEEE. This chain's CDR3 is CASSLEDTQYF. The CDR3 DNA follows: TGTGCCAGCAGCTTGGAAGATACGCAGTATTTT.

For the CDR3, the DNA is TGTGCCAGCAGTCCCTTCGACTCGTACAATGAGCAGTTCTTC. Translating it yields CASSPFDSYNEQFF. The chain is built from TRBV3-1 (or the pseudogene TRBV3-2) and TRBJ2-1; no clear D gene. Germline CDR1 and CDR2: LGHDT and YNNKEL (reference sequence). The CDR3 contains 14 residues. Trimming took 6 bases from V and 4 from J, leaving 13 bases between them.

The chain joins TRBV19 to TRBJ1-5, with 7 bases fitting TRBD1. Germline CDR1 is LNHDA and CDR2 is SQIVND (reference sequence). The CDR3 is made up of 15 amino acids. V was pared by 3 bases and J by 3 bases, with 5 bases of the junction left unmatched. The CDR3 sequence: CASSIQGGLNQPQHF. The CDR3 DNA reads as TGTGCCAGTAGTATTCAGGGGGGCCTCAATCAGCCCCAGCATTTT.